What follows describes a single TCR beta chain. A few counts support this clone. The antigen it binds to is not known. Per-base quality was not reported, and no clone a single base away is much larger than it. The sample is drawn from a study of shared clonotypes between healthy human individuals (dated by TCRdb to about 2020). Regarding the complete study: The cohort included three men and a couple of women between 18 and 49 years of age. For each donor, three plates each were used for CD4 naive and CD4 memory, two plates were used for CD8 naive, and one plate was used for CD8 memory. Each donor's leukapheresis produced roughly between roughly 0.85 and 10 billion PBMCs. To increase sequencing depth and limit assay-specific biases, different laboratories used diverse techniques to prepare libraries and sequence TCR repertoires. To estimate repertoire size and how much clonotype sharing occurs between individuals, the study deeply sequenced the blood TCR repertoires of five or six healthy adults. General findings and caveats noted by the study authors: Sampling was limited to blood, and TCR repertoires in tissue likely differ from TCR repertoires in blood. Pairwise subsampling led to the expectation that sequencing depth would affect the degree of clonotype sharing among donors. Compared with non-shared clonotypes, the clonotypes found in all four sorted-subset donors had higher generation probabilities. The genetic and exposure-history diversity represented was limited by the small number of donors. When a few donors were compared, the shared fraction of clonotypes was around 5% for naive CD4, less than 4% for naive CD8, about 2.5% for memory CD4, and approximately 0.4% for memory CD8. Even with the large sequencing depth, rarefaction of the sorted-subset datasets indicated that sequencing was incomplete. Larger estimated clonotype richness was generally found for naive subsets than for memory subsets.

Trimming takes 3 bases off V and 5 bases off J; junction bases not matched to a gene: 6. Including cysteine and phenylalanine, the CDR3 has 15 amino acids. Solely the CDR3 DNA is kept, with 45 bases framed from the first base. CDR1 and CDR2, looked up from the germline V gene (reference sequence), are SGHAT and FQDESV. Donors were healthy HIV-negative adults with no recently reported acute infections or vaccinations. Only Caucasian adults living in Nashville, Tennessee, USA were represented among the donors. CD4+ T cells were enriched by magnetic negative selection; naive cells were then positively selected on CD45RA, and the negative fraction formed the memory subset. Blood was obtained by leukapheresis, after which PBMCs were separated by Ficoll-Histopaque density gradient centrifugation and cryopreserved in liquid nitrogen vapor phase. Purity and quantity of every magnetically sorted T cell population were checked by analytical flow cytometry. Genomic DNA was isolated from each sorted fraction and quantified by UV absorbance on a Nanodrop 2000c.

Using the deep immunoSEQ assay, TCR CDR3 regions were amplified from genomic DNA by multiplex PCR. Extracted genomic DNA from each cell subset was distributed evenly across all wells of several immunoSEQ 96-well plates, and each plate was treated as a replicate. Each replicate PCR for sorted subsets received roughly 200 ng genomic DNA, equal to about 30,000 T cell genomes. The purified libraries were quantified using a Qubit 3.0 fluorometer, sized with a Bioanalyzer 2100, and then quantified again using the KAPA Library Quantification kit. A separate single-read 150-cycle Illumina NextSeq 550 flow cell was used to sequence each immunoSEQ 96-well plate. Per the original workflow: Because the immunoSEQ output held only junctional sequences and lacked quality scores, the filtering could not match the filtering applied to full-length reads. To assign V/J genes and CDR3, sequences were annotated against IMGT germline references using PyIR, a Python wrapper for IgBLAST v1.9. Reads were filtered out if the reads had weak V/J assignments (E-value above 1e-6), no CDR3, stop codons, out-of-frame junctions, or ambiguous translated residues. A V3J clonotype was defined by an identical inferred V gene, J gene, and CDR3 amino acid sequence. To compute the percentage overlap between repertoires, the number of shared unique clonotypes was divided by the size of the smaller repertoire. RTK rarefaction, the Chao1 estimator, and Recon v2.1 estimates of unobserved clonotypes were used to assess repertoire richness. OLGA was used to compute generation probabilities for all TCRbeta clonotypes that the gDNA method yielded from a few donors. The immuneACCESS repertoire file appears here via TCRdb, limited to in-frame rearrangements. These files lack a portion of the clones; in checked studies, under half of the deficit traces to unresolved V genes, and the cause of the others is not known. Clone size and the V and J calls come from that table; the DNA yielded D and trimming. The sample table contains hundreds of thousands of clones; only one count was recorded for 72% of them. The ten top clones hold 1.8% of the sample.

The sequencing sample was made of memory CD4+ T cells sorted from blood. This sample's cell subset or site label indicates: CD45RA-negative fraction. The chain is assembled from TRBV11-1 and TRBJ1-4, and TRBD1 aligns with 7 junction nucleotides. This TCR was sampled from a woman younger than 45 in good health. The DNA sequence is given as TGTGCCAGCAGCTTTCGACAGGGCGGGAATGAAAAACTGTTTTTT. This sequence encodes CASSFRQGGNEKLFF.